This T cell receptor (beta chain) was found in a study of T cells in women clearing cervical HPV infection. Background on the study: Cases: HPV16-related CIN3 or worse on histology, a couple of invasive cancers.

Study-level results: Richness plus V gene abundances separated cases from controls with AUC about 0.83.

From germline, CDR1 is WSHSY and CDR2 SAAADI. The CDR3 has 17 residues. V shed 3 bases, J shed 4 bases, and the junction held 11 bases outside the gene matches. Here immunoSEQ multiplex PCR was the method, and the copy in TCRdb shows in-frame clones only, minus some. There are 20,000 to 25,000 clones in the sample, with roughly an eighth held by the top ten. As concerns this clone: Its target is unknown. Read sequence stops 3 residues before the CDR3 end, and the germline J gene provides the missing end.

This rearrangement joins TRBV10-2 to TRBJ1-1; 10 bases align to TRBD1. The sample taken for sequencing was blood buffy coat. This TCR was recovered from a woman aged 18-70 years with a cervical HPV16 infection that either progressed to CIN3+ or cleared (not recorded which). CDR3 loop: CASSDYTPGTGVTEAFF. CDR3 DNA, as far as it was read: TGCGCCAGCAGTGACTACACCCCCGGGACAGGGGTCACTGAA.